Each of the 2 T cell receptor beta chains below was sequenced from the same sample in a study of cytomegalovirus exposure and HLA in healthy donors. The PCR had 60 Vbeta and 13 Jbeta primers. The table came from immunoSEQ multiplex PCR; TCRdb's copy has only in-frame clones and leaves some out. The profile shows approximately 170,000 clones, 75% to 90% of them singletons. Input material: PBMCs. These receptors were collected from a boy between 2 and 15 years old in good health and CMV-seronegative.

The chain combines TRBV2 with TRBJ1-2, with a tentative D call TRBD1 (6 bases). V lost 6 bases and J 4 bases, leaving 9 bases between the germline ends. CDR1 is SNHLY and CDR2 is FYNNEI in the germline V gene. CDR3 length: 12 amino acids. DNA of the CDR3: TGTGCCAGCAGGGGACAAAGCTATGGCTACACCTTC. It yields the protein CASRGQSYGYTF.

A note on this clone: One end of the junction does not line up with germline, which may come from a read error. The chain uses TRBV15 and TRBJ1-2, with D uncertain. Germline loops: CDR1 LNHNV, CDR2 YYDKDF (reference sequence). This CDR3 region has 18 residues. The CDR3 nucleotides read TGTGCCATCAGCAGATTTGACCGGGGTTTTACTTCTAACTATGGCTACACCTTC. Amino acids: CAISRFDRGFTSNYGYTF. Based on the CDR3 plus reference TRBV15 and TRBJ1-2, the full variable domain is DAMVIQNPRYQVTQFGKPVTLSCSQTLNHNVMYWYQQKSSQAPKLLFHYYDKDFNNEADTPDNFQSRRPNTSFCFLDIRSPGLGDTAMYLCAISRFDRGFTSNYGYTFGSGTRLTVV.